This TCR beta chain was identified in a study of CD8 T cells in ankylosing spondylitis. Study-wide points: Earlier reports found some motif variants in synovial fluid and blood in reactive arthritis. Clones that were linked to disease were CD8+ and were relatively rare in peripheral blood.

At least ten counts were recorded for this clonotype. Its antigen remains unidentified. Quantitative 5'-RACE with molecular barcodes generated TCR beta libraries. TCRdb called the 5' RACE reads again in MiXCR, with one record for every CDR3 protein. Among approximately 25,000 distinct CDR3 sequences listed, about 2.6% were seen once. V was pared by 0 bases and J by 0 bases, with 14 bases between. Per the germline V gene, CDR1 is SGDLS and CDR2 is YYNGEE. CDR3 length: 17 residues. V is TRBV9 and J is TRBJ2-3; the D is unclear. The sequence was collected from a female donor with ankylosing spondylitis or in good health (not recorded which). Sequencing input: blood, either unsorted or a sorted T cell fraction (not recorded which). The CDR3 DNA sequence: TGTGCCAGCAGCGTAGGTTTAGGAAGCGAAAGCACAGATACGCAGTATTTT. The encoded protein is CASSVGLGSESTDTQYF.